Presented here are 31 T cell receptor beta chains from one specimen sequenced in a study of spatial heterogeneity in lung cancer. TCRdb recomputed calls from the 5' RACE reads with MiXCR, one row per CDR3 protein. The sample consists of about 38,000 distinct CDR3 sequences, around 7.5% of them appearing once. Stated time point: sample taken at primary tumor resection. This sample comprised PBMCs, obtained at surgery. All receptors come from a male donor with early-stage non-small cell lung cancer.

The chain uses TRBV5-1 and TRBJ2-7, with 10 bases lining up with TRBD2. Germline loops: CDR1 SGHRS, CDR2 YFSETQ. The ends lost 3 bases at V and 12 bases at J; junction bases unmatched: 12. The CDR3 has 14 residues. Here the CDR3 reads CASSSSSGGPPLYF. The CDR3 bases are TGCGCCAGCAGCTCCTCTAGCGGGGGCCCCCCGTTGTACTTC.

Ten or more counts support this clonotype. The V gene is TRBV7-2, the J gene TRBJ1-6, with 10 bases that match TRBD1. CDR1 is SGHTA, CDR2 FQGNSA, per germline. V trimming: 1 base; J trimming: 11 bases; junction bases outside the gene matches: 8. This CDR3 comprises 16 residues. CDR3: CASSLGTGGSGPPLHF. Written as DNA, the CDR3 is TGTGCCAGCAGCTTAGGGACAGGGGGTTCTGGTCCACCCCTCCACTTT. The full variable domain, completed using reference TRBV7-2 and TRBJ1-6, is GAGVSQSPSNKVTEKGKDVELRCDPISGHTALYWYRQSLGQGLEFLIYFQGNSAPDKSGLPSDRFSAERTGGSVSTLTIQRTQQEDSAVYLCASSLGTGGSGPPLHFGNGTRLTVT.

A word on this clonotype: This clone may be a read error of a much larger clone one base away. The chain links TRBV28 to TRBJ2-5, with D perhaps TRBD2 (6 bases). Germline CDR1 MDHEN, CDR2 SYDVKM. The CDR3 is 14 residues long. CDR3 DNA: TGTGCCAGCAGTTTATCTCCGGGGGTAGAGGCCCAGTACTTC. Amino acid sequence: CASSLSPGVEAQYF.

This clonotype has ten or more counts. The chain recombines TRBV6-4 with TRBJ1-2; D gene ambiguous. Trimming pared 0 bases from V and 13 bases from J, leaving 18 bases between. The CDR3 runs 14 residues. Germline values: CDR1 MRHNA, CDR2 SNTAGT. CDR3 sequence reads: CASSDSAASLYPTF. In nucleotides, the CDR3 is TGTGCCAGCAGTGACTCCGCGGCCAGTTTATACCCCACCTTC.

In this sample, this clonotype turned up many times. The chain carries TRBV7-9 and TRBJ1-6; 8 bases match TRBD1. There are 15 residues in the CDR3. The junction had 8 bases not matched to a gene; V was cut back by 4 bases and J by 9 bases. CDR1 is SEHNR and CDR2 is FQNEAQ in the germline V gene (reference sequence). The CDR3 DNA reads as TGTGCCAGCAGCTCGACAGGGGTTGGTAGTTCACCCCTCCACTTT. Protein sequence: CASSSTGVGSSPLHF.

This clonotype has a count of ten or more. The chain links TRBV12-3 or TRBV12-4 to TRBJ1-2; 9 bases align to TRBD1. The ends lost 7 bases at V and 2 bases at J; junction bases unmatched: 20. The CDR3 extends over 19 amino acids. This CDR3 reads CASTHRGRFGPSKNYGYTF. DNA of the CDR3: TGTGCCAGCACTCACAGGGGGCGATTCGGCCCTTCTAAAAACTATGGCTACACCTTC.

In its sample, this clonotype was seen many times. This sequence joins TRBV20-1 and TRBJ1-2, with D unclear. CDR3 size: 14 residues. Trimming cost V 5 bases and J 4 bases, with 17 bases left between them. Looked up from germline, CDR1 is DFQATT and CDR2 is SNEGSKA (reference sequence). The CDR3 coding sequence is TGCAGTGCTCCCCGGACTTCCGAAATCTATGGCTACACCTTC. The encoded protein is CSAPRTSEIYGYTF.

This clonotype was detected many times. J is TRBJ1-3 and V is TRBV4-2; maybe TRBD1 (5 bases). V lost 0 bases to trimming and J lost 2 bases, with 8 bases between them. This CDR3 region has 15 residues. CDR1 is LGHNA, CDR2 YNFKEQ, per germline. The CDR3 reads CASSQDTGPGNTIYF. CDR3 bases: TGTGCCAGCAGCCAAGATACGGGGCCTGGAAACACCATATATTTT.

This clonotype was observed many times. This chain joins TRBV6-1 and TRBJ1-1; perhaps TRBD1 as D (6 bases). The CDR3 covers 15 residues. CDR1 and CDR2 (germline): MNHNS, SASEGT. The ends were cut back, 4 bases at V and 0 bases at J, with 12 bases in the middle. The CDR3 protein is CASSVRDTLNTEAFF. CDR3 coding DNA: TGTGCCAGCAGTGTCCGGGACACGCTGAACACTGAAGCTTTCTTT.

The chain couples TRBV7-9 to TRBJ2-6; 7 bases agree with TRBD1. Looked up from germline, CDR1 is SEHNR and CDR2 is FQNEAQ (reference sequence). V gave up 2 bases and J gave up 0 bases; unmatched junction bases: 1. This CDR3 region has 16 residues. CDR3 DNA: TGTGCCAGCAGCTTAACAGGGGACTCTGGGGCCAACGTCCTGACTTTC. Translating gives CASSLTGDSGANVLTF.

CDR3 nucleotides: TGTGCCACCCGACGTTCGGAGACCCAGTACTTC. Protein sequence: CATRRSETQYF. J is TRBJ2-5 and V is TRBV25-1; D unresolved. V lost 10 bases and J lost 5, with 11 bases in between. Germline CDR1 MGHDK, CDR2 SYGVNS. This CDR3 has 11 amino acids.

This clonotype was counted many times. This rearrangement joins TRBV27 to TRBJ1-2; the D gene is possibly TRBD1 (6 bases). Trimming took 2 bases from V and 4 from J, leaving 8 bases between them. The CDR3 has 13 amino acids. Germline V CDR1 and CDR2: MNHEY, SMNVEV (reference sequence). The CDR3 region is CASSLTGRYGYTF. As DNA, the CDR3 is TGTGCCAGCAGTTTAACAGGGCGCTATGGCTACACCTTC.

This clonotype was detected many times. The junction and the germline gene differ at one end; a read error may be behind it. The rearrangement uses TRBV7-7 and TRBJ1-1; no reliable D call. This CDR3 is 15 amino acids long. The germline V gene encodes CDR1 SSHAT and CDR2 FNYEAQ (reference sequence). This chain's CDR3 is CASSQGLLPSTEAFF. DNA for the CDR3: TGTGCTAGCAGCCAAGGGCTTTTACCTAGCACTGAAGCTTTCTTT.

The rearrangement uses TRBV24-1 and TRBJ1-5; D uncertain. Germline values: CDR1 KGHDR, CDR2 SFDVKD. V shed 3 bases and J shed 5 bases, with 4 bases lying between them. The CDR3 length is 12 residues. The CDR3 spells CATSDDHQPQHF. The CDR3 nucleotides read TGTGCCACCAGTGATGACCATCAGCCCCAGCATTTT.

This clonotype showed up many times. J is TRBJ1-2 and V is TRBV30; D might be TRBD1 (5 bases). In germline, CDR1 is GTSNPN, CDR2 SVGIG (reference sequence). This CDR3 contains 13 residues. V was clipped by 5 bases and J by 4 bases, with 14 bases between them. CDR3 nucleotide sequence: TGTGCCTGGTCACGGCAGGGTCGCTATGGCTACACCTTC. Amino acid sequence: CAWSRQGRYGYTF.

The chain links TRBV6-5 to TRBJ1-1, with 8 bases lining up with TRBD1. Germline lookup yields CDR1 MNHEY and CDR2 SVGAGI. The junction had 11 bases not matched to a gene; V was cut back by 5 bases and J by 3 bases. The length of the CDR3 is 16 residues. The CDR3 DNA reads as TGTGCCAGCAGTCTTCGACAGGGGTTGATGGACACTGAAGCTTTCTTT. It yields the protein CASSLRQGLMDTEAFF.

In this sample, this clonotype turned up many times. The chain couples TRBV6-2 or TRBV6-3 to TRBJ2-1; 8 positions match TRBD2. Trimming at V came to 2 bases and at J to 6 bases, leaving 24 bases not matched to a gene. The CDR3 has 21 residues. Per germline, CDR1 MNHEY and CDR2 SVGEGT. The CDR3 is CASSYVGTKRGSARLGNEQFF. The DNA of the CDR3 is TGTGCCAGCAGTTACGTGGGCACCAAGCGGGGGAGTGCGAGATTGGGCAATGAGCAGTTCTTC.

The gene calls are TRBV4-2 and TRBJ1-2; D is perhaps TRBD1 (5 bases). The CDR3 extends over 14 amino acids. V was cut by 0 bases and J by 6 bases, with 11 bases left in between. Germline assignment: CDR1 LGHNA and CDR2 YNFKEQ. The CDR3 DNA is TGTGCCAGCAGCCAAGAAGGGCAGGGAAATGGCTACACCTTC. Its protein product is CASSQEGQGNGYTF.

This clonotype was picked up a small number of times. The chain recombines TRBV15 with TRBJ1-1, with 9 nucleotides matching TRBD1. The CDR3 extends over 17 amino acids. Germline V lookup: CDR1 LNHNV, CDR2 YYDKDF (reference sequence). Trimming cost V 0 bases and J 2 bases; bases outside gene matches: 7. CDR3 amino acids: CATSREGTGRGNTEAFF. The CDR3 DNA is TGTGCCACCAGCAGAGAAGGGACAGGGAGAGGAAACACTGAAGCTTTCTTT.

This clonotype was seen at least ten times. CDR3 residues: CASGRDSHTDTQYF. The DNA for the CDR3 is TGCGCCAGCGGCCGGGACAGCCACACAGATACGCAGTATTTT. The chain is built from TRBV5-1 and TRBJ2-3; 7 positions match TRBD1. CDR3 size: 14 residues. V trimming: 7 bases; J trimming: 2 bases; junction bases outside the gene matches: 7. Germline V gene sequence: CDR1 SGHRS, CDR2 YFSETQ.

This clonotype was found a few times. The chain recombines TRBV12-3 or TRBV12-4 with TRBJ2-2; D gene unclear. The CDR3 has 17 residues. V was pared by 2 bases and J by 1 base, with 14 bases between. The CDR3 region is CASSLRQTTVNTGELFF. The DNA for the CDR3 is TGTGCCAGCAGTTTAAGGCAGACAACCGTGAACACCGGGGAGCTGTTTTTT.

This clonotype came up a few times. CDR3 amino acids: CASSGTRGAYEQYV. CDR3 sequence (DNA): TGTGCCAGCAGTGGGACTAGAGGTGCCTACGAGCAGTACGTC. This sequence joins TRBV28 and TRBJ2-7, with 8 bases identical to TRBD2. This CDR3 has 14 amino acids. V lost 5 bases to trimming and J lost 2 bases; unmatched junction nucleotides: 5. The germline gives CDR1 MDHEN, CDR2 SYDVKM.

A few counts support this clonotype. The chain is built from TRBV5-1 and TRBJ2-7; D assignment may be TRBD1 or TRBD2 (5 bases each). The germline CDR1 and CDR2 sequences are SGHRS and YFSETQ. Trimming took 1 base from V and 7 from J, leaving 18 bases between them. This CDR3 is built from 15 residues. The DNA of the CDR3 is TGCGCCAGCAGCTTGACTTCTGGGGCCCGAGGGGAGCAGTACGTC. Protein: CASSLTSGARGEQYV.

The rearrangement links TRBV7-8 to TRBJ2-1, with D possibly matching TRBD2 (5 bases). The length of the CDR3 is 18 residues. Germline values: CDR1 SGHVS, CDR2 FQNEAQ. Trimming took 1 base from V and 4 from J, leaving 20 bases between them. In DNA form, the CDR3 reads TGTGCCAGCAGCTTAGACTCCTTACTGGACTCACCGTACAATGAGCAGTTCTTC. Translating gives CASSLDSLLDSPYNEQFF.

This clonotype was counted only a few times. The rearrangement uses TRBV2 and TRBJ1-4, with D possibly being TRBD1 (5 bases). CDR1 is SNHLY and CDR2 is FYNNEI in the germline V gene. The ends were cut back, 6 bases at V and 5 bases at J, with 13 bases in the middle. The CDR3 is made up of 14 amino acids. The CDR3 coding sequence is TGTGCCAGCAGCGCCGGGACGGGGAATGAAAAACTGTTTTTT. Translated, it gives CASSAGTGNEKLFF.

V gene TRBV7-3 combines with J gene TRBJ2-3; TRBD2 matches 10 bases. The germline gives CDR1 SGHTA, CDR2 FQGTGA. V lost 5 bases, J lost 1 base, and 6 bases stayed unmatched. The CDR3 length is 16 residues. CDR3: CASSGAGTSGTDTQYF. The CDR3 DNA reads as TGTGCCAGCAGCGGAGCCGGGACTAGCGGCACAGATACGCAGTATTTT.

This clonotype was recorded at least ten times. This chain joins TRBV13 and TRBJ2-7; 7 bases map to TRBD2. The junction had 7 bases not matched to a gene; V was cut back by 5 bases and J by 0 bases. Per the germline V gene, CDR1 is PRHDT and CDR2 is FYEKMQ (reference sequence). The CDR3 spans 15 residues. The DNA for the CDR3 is TGTGCCAGCAGCGCCGGGCTAGCGGCCTCCTACGAGCAGTACGTC. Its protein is CASSAGLAASYEQYV.

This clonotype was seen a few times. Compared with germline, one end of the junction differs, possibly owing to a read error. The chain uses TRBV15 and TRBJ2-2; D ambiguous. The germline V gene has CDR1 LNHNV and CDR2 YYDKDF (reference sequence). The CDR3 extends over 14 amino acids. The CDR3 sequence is CATSREVIPGELFF. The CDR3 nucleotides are TGTGCCACCAGCCGAGAGGTCATCCCCGGGGAGCTGTTTTTT.

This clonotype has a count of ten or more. The CDR3, as DNA: TGTGCCACCAGTGTTTCAGGGAGCACCGGGGAGCTGTTTTTT. Its protein product is CATSVSGSTGELFF. The chain couples TRBV24-1 to TRBJ2-2, with D perhaps matching TRBD1 or TRBD2 (5 bases each). CDR3 length equals 14 residues. The germline V gene has CDR1 KGHDR and CDR2 SFDVKD. Between the trimmed V and J ends, which lost 5 bases and 4 bases, there was a span of 10 bases.

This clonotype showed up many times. CDR3 protein: CASSLIQGSETQYF. The CDR3 DNA sequence: TGTGCCAGCAGCTTGATCCAAGGGTCAGAGACCCAGTACTTC. The chain joins TRBV5-6 to TRBJ2-5; D remains ambiguous. Trimming shortened V by 1 base and J by 4 bases, and 11 bases separated the two germline ends. CDR1 and CDR2 from the germline V gene are SGHDT and YYEEEE. CDR3 length: 14 residues.

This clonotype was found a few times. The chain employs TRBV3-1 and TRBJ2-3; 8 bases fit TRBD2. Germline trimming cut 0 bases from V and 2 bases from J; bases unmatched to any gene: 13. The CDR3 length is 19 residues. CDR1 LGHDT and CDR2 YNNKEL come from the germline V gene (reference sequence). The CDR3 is CASSQDGVAGRSLTDTQYF. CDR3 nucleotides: TGTGCCAGCAGCCAAGATGGAGTAGCGGGGCGGTCCCTCACAGATACGCAGTATTTT.